This TCR beta chain was retrieved from a study of CD8+ T cells in alopecia areata. Study in general: Twice a day, 5 to 10 mg of oral tofacitinib was administered to treated patients.

Treatment of the sample: oral pan-JAK inhibitor, 5-10 mg twice daily. Sequencing relied on a cDNA template that was reverse transcribed from extracted RNA. Using immunoSEQ multiplex PCR, the repertoire was profiled, and TCRdb retains in-frame clones only, with some absent. The data contain hundreds of thousands of clones, roughly three fifths of them seen just once; the ten biggest clones take up more than 0.95%. CDR1 is MDHEN and CDR2 is SYDVKM in the germline V gene. V shed 4 bases and J shed 4 bases, with 11 bases lying between them. The CDR3 sequence is 15 residues long. This clone was observed a handful of times.

The chain uses TRBV28 and TRBJ2-6; tentative D call: TRBD1 (5 bases). The sequencing here drew on CD4+ T cells sorted from blood, taken around week 42, from a patient treated with tofacitinib. The TCR sequence derives from a human donor with alopecia areata. CDR3 coding DNA: TGTGCCAGCAGTTCGACAGTGGTCGGGGCCAACGTCCTGACTTTC. Protein product: CASSSTVVGANVLTF.